This T cell receptor beta chain came from a study of Ad26.COV2.S vaccination and SARS-CoV-2 variants. Study details: The COV1001 Ad26.COV2.S trial arm included the donor.

Indicated treatment: roughly 18 received Ad26.COV2.S at low or high dose, single or two shots; roughly five received placebo; per-sample allocation not given. Repertoires come from day 63 after the first vaccine or placebo injection. The data were produced by immunoSEQ multiplex PCR, yet TCRdb's version contains in-frame clones alone and is incomplete. The table shows about 680,000 clones, with about 90% occurring only once. The CDR3 sequence is 17 residues long. The germline CDR1 and CDR2 sequences are LGHNA and YNFKEQ. Trimming took off 0 bases at V and 0 bases at J, with 9 bases between the two ends.

This specimen consisted of peripheral blood, obtained in a trial of Ad26.COV2.S vaccine versus placebo. The chain recombines TRBV4-2 with TRBJ1-6; D is unclear. This TCR was sampled from a person between 18 and 65 years old who received the Ad26.COV2.S COVID-19 vaccine or a placebo. This CDR3 is CASSQEGRSSYNSPLHF. CDR3 DNA sequence: TGTGCCAGCAGCCAAGAGGGTAGGAGCTCCTATAATTCACCCCTCCACTTT.